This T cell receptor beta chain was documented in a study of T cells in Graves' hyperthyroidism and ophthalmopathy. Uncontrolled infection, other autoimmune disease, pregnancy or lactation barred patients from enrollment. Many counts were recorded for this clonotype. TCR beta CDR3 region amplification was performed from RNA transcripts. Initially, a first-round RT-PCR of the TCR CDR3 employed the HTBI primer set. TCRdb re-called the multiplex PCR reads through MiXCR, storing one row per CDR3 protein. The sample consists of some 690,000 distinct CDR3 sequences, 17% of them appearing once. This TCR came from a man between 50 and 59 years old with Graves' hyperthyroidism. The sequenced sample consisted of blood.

In nucleotides, the CDR3 is TGCAGTGCTAGAGGGAGCCGAACTAATGAAAAACTGTTTTTT. This codes for CSARGSRTNEKLFF. J is TRBJ1-4 and V is TRBV20-1; D not resolved. V lost 1 base to trimming and J lost 1 base, with 7 bases between them. Germline V CDR1 and CDR2: DFQATT, SNEGSKA (reference sequence). This CDR3 is built from 14 residues.